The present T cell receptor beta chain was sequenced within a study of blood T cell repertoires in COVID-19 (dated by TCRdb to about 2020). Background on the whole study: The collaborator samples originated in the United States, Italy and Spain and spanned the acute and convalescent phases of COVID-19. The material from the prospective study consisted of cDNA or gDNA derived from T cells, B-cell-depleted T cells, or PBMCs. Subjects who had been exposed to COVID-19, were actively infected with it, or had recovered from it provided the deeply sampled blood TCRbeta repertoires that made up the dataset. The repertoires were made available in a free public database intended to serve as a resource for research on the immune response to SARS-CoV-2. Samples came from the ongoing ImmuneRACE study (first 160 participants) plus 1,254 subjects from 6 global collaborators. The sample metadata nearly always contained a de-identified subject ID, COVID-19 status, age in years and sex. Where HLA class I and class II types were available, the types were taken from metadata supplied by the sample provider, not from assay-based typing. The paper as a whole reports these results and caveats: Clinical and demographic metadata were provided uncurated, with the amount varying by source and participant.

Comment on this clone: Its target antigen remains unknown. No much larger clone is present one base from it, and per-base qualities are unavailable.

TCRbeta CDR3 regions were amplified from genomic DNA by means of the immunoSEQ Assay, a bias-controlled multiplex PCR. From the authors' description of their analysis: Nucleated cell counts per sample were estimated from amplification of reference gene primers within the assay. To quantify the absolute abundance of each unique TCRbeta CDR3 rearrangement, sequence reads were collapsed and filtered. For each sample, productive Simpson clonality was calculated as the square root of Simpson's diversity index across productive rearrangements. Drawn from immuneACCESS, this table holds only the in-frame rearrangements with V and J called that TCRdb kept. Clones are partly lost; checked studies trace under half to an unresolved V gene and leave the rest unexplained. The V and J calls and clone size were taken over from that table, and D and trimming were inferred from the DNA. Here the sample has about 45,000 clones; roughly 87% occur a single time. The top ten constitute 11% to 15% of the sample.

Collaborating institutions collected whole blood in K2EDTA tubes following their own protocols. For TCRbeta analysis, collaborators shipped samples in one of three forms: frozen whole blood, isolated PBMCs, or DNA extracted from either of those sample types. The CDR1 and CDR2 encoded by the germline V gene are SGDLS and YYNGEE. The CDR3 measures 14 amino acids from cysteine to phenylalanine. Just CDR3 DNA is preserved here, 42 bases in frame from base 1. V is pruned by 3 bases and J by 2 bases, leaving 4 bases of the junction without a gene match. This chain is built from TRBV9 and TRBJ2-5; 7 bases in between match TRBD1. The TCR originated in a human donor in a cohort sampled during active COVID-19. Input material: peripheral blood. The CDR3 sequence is CASSALTGQETQYF. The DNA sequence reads TGTGCCAGCAGCGCTCTGACAGGGCAAGAGACCCAGTACTTC. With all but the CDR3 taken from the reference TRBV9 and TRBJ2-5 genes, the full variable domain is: DSGVTQTPKHLITATGQRVTLRCSPRSGDLSVYWYQQSLDQGLQFLIQYYNGEERAKGNILERFSAQQFPDLHSELNLSSLELGDSALYFCASSALTGQETQYFGPGTRLLVL.